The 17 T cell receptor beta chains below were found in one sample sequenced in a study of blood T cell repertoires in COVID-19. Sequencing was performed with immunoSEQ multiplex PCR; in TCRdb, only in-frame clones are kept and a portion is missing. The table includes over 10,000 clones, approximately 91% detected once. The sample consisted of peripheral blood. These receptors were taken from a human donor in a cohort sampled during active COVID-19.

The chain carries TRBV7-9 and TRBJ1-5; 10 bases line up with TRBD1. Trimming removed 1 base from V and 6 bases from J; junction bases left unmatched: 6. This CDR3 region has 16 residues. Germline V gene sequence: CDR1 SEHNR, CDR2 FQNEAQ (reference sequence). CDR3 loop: CASSLGGQGMRQPQHF. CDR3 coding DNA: TGTGCCAGCAGCTTAGGGGGACAGGGGATGCGTCAGCCCCAGCATTTT.

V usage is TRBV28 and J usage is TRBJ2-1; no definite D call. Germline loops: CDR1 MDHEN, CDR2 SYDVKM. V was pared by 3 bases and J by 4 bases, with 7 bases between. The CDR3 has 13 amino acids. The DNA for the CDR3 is TGTGCCAGCAGTTTGGGCCAGTACAATGAGCAGTTCTTC. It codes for CASSLGQYNEQFF.

The CDR3 DNA follows: TGTGCCAGCACGGTGGCAACTAATGAAAAACTGTTTTTT. Translation gives CASTVATNEKLFF. The chain has TRBV6-5 and TRBJ1-4; D not certain. Trimming shortened V by 7 bases and J by 0 bases, and 6 bases separated the two germline ends. Germline lookup yields CDR1 MNHEY and CDR2 SVGAGI. The CDR3 contains 13 residues.

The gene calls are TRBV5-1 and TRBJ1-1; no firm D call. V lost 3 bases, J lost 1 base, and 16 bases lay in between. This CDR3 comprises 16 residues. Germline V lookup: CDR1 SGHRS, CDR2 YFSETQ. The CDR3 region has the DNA TGCGCCAGCAGCTGGGCCCTTGACAAGCCGAACACTGAAGCTTTCTTT. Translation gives CASSWALDKPNTEAFF.

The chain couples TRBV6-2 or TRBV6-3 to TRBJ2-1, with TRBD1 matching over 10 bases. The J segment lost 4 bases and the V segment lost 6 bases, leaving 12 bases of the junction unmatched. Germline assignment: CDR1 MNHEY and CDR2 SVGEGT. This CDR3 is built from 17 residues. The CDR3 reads CASSQGQGGATYNEQFF. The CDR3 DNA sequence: TGTGCCAGCAGCCAAGGACAGGGGGGAGCTACATACAATGAGCAGTTCTTC.

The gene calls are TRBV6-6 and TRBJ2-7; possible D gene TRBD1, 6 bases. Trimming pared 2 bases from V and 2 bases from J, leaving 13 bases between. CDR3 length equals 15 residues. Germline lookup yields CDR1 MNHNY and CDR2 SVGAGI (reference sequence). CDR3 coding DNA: TGTGCCAGCAGTTACCGGGCAGGGGCCGCCTACGAGCAGTACTTC. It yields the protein CASSYRAGAAYEQYF.

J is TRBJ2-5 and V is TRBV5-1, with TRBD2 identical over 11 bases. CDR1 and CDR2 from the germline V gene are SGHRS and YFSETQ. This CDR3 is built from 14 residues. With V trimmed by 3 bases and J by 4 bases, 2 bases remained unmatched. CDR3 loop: CASSSGTSGETQYF. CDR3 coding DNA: TGCGCCAGCAGCTCCGGGACTAGCGGAGAGACCCAGTACTTC.

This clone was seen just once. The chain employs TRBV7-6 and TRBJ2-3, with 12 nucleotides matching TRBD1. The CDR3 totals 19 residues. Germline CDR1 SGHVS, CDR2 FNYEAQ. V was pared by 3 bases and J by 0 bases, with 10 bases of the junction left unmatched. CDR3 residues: CASSLTGQGARPSTDTQYF. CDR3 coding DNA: TGTGCCAGCAGCTTGACGGGACAGGGGGCGAGACCTAGCACAGATACGCAGTATTTT. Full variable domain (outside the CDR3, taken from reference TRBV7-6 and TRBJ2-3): GAGVSQSPRYKVTKRGQDVALRCDPISGHVSLYWYRQALGQGPEFLTYFNYEAQQDKSGLPNDRFSAERPEGSISTLTIQRTEQRDSAMYRCASSLTGQGARPSTDTQYFGPGTRLTVL.

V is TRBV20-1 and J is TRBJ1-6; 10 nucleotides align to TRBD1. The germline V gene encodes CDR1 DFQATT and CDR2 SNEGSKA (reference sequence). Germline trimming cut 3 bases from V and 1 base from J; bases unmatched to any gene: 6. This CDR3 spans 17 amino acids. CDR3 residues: CSASSPGQGSYNSPLHF. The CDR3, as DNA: TGCAGTGCTAGTTCTCCGGGACAGGGGTCCTATAATTCACCCCTCCACTTT.

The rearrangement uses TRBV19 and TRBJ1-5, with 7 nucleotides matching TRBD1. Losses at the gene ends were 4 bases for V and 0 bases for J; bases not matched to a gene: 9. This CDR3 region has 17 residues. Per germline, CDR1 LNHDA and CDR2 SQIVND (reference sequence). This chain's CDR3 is CASSTRTGPYSNQPQHF. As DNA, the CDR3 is TGTGCCAGTAGTACAAGGACAGGCCCCTATAGCAATCAGCCCCAGCATTTT.

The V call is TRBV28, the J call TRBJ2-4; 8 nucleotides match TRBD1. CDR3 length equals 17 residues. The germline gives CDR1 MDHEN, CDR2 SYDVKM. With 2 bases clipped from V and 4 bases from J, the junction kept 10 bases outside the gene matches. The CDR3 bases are TGTGCCAGCAGTTTACGACACCGGGACAGGACTAAAAACATTCAGTACTTC. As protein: CASSLRHRDRTKNIQYF.

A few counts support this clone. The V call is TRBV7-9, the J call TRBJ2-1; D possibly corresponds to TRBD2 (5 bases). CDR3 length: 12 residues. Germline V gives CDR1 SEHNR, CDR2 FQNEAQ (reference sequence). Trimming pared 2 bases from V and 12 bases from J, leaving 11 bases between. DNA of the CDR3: TGTGCCAGCAGCTTACAGACTCGGGGGCAGTTCTTC. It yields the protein CASSLQTRGQFF. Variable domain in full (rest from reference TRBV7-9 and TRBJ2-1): DTGVSQNPRHKITKRGQNVTFRCDPISEHNRLYWYRQTLGQGPEFLTYFQNEAQLEKSRLLSDRFSAERPKGSFSTLEIQRTEQGDSAMYLCASSLQTRGQFFGPGTRLTVL.

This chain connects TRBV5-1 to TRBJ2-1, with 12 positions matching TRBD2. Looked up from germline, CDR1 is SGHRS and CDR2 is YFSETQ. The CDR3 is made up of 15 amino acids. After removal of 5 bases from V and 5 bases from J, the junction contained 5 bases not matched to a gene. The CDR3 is CASRLGLAGNNEQFF. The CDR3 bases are TGCGCCAGCAGACTTGGACTAGCGGGGAACAATGAGCAGTTCTTC.

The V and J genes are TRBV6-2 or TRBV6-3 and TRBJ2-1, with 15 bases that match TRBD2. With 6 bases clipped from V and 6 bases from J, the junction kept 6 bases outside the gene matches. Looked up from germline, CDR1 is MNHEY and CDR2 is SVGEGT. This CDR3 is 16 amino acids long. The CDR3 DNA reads TGTGCCAGCAGCTTTTGGACTAGCGGGGGGGTCAATGAGCAGTTCTTC. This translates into CASSFWTSGGVNEQFF.

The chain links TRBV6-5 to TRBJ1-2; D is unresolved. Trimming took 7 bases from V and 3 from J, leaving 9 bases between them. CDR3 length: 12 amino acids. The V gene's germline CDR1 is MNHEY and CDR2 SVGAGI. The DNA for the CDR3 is TGTGCCAGCACGAACCGAGACTATGGCTACACCTTC. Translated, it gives CASTNRDYGYTF.

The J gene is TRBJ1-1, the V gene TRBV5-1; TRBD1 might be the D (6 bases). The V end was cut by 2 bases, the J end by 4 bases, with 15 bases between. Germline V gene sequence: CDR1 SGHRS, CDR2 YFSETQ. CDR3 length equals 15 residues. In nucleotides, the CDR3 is TGCGCCAGCAGCTTAGCCTCGGGGGGCGGCACTGAAGCTTTCTTT. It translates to CASSLASGGGTEAFF.

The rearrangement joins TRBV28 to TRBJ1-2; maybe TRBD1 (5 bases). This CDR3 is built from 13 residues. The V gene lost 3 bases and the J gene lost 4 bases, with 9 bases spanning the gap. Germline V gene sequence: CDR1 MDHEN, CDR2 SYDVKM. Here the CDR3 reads CASSLGQSYGYTF. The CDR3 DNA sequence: TGTGCCAGCAGTTTGGGGCAAAGCTATGGCTACACCTTC.